This T cell receptor beta chain was captured by sequencing in a study of shared clonotypes between healthy human individuals. Investigators divided CD4+ cells into CD45RA+ naive and CD45RA-negative memory subsets. CDR1 SQVTM and CDR2 ANQGSEA come from the germline V gene. V dropped 7 bases and J dropped 0 bases, with 15 bases sitting between them. CDR3 length equals 14 residues. Each replicate PCR on the sorted subsets used about 0.2 ug DNA (around 30,000 T cell genomes). Assay: immunoSEQ multiplex PCR; the TCRdb copy retains only in-frame clones and omits some. The sample lists about 1 million clones, approximately 78% occurring once.

What was sequenced was memory CD4+ T cells from PBMCs. Subset noted: CD45RA-negative fraction. This TCR was sampled from a man in his late teens or twenties in good health. Some clones in this sample may be carry-over from other donors' samples. The chain recombines TRBV29-1 with TRBJ2-5; no definite D call. This CDR3 is CSAGSGPYQETQYF. In nucleotides, the CDR3 is TGCAGCGCTGGGTCAGGCCCGTACCAAGAGACCCAGTACTTC.